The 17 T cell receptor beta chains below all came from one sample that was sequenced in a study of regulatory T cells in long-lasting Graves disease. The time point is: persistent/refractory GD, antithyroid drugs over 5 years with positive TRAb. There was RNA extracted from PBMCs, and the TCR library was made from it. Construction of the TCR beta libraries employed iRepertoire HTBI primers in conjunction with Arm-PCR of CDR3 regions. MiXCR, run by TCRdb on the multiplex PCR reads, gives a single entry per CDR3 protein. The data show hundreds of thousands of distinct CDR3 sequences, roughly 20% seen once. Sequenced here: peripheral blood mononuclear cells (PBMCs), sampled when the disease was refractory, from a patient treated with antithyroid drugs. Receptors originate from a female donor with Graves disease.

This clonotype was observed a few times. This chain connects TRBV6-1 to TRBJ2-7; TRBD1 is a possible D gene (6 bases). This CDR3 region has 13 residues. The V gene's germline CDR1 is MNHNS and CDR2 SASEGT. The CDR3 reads CASSEALLTGKSV. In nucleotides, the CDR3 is TGTGCCAGCAGTGAAGCGCTTCTGACAGGTAAAAGCGTC.

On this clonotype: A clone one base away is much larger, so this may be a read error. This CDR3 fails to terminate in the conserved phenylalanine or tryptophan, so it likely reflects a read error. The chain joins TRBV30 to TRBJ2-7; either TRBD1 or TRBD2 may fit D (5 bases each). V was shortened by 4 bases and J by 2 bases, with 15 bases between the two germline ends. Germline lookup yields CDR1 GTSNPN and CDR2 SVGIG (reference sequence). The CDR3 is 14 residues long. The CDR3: CAWNEGRGPYEQYS. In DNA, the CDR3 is TGTGCCTGGAATGAGGGGCGCGGCCCCTACGAGCAGTACTCC.

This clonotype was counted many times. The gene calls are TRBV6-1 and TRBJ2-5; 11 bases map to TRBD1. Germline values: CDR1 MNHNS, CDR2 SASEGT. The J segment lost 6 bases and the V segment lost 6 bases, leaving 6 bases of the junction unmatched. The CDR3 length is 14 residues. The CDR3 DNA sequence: TGTGCCAGCAGCGCCGGGACAGGGGGTCAGACCCAGTACTTC. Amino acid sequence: CASSAGTGGQTQYF.

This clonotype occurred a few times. CDR3 DNA: TGCGCCAGCAGAATGGGTGGCGCGACCTACGAGCAGTACTTC. It is translated as CASRMGGATYEQYF. The V and J genes are TRBV5-1 and TRBJ2-7; D remains ambiguous. Germline V gene lookup returns CDR1 SGHRS and CDR2 YFSETQ. Trimming took 5 bases from V and 2 from J, leaving 14 bases between them. This CDR3 has 14 residues.

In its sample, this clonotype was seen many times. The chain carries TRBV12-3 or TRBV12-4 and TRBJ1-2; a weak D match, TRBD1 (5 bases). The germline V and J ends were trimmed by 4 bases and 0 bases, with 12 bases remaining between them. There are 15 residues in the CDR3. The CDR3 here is CASSYSGIANYGYTF. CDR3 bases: TGTGCCAGCAGTTACTCAGGGATAGCTAACTATGGCTACACCTTC.

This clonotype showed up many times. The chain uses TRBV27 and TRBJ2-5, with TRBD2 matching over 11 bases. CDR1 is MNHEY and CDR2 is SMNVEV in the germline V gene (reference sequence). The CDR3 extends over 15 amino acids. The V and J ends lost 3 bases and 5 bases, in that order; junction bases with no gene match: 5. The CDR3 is CASSFSGRAGETQYF. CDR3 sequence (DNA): TGTGCCAGCAGTTTTAGCGGGAGGGCCGGGGAGACCCAGTACTTC.

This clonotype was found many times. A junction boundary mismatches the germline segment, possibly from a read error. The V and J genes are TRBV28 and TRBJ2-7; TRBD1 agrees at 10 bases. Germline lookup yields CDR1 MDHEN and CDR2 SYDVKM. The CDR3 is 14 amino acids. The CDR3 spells CASSGAGTGEDRCF. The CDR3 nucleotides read TGTGCCAGCAGTGGGGCCGGGACAGGGGAGGATAGGTGCTTC.

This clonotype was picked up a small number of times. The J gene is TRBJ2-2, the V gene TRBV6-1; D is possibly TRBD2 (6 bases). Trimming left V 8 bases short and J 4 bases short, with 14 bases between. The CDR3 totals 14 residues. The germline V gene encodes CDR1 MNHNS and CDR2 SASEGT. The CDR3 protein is CASVLGLTTGELFF. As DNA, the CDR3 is TGTGCCAGCGTTCTCGGACTAACCACCGGGGAGCTGTTTTTT.

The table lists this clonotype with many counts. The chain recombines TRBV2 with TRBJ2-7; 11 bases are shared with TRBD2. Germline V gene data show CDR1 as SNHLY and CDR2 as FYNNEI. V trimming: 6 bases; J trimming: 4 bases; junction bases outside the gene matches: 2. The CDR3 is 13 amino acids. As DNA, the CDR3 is TGTGCCAGCAGAGGGACTAGCGGATACGAGCAGTACTTC. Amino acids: CASRGTSGYEQYF.

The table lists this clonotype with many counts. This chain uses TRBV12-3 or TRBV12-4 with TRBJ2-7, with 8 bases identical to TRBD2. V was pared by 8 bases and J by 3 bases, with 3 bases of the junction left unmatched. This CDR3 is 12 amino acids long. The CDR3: CASGREDYEQYF. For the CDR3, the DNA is TGTGCCAGCGGGCGGGAGGACTACGAGCAGTACTTC.

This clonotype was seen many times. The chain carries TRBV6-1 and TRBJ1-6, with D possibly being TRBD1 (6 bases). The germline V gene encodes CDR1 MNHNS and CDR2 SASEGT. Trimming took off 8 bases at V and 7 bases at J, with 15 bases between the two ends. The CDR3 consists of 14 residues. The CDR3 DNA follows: TGTGCCAGCTCCCGACAGGTGTTGAATTCACCCCTCCACTTT. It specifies CASSRQVLNSPLHF.

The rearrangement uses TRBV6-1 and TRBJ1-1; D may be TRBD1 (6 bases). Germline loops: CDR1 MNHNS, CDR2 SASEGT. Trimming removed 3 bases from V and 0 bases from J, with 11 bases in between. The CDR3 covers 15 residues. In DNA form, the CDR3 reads TGTGCCAGCAGTGAGTCCGGGACACTGAACACTGAAGCTTTCTTT. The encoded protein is CASSESGTLNTEAFF.

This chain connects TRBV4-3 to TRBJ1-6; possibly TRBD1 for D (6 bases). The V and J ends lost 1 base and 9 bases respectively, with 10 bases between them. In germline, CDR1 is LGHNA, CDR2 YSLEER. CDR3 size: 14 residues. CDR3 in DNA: TGCGCCAGCAGCCAAGGAGACAGGAGTTCACCCCTCCACTTT. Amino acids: CASSQGDRSSPLHF.

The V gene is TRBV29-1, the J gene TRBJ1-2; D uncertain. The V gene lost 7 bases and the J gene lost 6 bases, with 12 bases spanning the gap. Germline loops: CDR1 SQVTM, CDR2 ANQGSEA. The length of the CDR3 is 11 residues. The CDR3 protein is CSAETANGYTF. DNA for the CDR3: TGCAGCGCCGAAACAGCTAATGGCTACACCTTC.

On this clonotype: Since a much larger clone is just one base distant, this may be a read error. The CDR3 nucleotides read TGTGCCAGCAGTCCCCAGCGGAATCTACCTTACGAGCAGTACTTC. This codes for CASSPQRNLPYEQYF. This chain connects TRBV28 to TRBJ2-7; D may be TRBD2 (5 bases). The CDR3 spans 15 residues. The germline gives CDR1 MDHEN, CDR2 SYDVKM. V was shortened by 5 bases and J by 4 bases, with 18 bases between the two germline ends.

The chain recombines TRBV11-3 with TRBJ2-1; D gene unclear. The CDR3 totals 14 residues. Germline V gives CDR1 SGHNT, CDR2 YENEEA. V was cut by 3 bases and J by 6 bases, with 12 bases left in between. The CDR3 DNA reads TGTGCCAGCAGCTTGGGTGGTAATCTCAATGAGCAGTTCTTC. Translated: CASSLGGNLNEQFF.

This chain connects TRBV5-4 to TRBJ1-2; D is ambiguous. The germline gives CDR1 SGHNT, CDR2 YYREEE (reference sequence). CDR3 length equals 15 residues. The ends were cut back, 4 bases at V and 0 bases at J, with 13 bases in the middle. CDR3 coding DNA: TGTGCCAGCAGCCGAGACCGTAAAACTAACTATGGCTACACCTTC. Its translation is CASSRDRKTNYGYTF.